The source of this TCR beta chain is a study of technical replicates of blood from a few donors (dated by TCRdb to about 2017). The method behind the library was the immunoSEQ multiplex PCR assay. What TCRdb holds here is the immuneACCESS table cut down to in-frame rearrangements. Part of the clones is not present; checked against another copy, under half of the missing clones reflect an unresolved V gene, and the others are unexplained. Within this sample are around 76,000 clones, with under 99% of them counted one time only. The top ten constitute around 0.2% of the sample. CDR1 is given as LNHDA and CDR2 as SQIVND, both from the germline V gene (reference sequence). The CDR3 has 14 amino acids, counting the end cysteine and phenylalanine. Solely the CDR3 DNA is kept, with 42 bases framed from the first base. The germline V and J ends show losses of 4 bases and 7 bases respectively, and no gene match explains 5 bases of the junction.

About this clone: It lacks a known antigen. Qualities for individual bases were not recorded, and no much larger clone is one base off.

Rearrangement joined TRBV19 to TRBJ2-2, with TRBD1 matching 8 junction bases. Sequencing was performed on T cells isolated from PBMCs. The sequence was obtained from a human donor in good health. In nucleotide form, the sequence is TGTGCCAGTAGTAAGACAGGGGCGGACGGGGAGCTGTTTTTT. This gives the protein CASSKTGADGELFF.